One sample yielded the 8 T cell receptor beta chains listed below, sequenced in a study of T cells after posttransplantation cyclophosphamide. Assay used: immunoSEQ multiplex PCR; TCRdb lists only in-frame clones, some missing. The sample lists 30,000 or so clones; roughly 88% were seen once. What was sequenced was PBMCs. The receptor source for this set is a man aged 50-60 years.

The DNA of the CDR3 is TGTGCCAGCTCAGGGCAGAATAGCAATCAGCCCCAGCATTTT. It encodes CASSGQNSNQPQHF. V gene TRBV7-8 combines with J gene TRBJ1-5, with D possibly being TRBD1 (5 bases). This CDR3 has 14 amino acids. The V end was cut by 8 bases, the J end by 0 bases, with 11 bases between. Germline assignment: CDR1 SGHVS and CDR2 FQNEAQ.

The genes are TRBV9 and TRBJ2-1; D may be TRBD1 (6 bases). Deletions cut 2 bases from V and 7 bases from J, with 16 bases between. The germline V gene encodes CDR1 SGDLS and CDR2 YYNGEE. This CDR3 has 15 residues. CDR3 nucleotide sequence: TGTGCCAGCAGCGTCGAAAGATGGACAGCTAATGAGCAGTTCTTC. Amino acids: CASSVERWTANEQFF.

V gene TRBV11-3 combines with J gene TRBJ2-1; TRBD2 might be the D (7 bases). CDR1 and CDR2 (germline): SGHNT, YENEEA. CDR3 size: 15 residues. V lost 3 bases, J lost 4 bases, and 13 bases lay in between. This chain's CDR3 is CASSFSRGPYNEQFF. The CDR3 bases are TGTGCCAGCAGCTTTTCGCGGGGGCCTTACAATGAGCAGTTCTTC.

CDR3 residues: CASSNGVEPYEQYF. The CDR3 region has the DNA TGCGCCAGCAGCAATGGAGTGGAGCCCTACGAGCAGTACTTC. The chain carries TRBV5-1 and TRBJ2-7; D not resolved. The V and J ends lost 4 bases and 2 bases respectively, with 13 bases between them. Germline V gives CDR1 SGHRS, CDR2 YFSETQ. The CDR3 loop spans 14 amino acids.

CDR3 protein: CASSLLQGGETQYF. The CDR3 DNA sequence: TGTGCCAGCTCACTTCTACAGGGCGGAGAGACCCAGTACTTC. The V call is TRBV18, the J call TRBJ2-5, with D possibly being TRBD1 (6 bases). Germline V CDR1 and CDR2: KGHSH, LQKENI. V was pared by 4 bases and J by 4 bases, with 13 bases between. This CDR3 has 14 amino acids.

This chain links TRBV7-3 with TRBJ1-1; D unresolved. Trimming took off 4 bases at V and 8 bases at J, with 11 bases between the two ends. The CDR3 runs 12 residues. Germline V gives CDR1 SGHTA, CDR2 FQGTGA. The CDR3, as DNA: TGTGCCAGCAGCTCACTCAAACCAGAAGCTTTCTTT. It translates to CASSSLKPEAFF.

The chain joins TRBV29-1 to TRBJ2-1; a weak D match, TRBD2 (5 bases). Looked up from germline, CDR1 is SQVTM and CDR2 is ANQGSEA. The CDR3 is 16 residues long. Trimming removed 7 bases at V and 3 bases at J, with 22 bases between. The CDR3 coding sequence is TGCAGCGGAATACGCTCTCGGGGTGTCGGCTACAATGAGCAGTTCTTC. Translating it yields CSGIRSRGVGYNEQFF.

CDR3: CASSSGRGYTDTQYF. Here the CDR3 DNA reads TGTGCCAGCAGTTCAGGGAGGGGGTACACAGATACGCAGTATTTT. V and J are TRBV6-5 and TRBJ2-3; a possible D gene is TRBD2 (7 bases). The V and J ends lost 4 bases and 2 bases respectively, with 13 bases between them. Germline V gene data show CDR1 as MNHEY and CDR2 as SVGAGI. The CDR3 sequence is 15 residues long.